The present entry profiles one T cell receptor (beta chain) with its context. These data come from a study of blood T cell repertoires in COVID-19. For the study at large: From the United States, Italy and Spain came samples of acute and convalescent COVID-19. PBMCs, B-cell-depleted T cells, or T cells provided the cDNA or gDNA that made up the material.

Per the study methods: Estimated nucleated cell counts came from reference gene primer amplification. Assay: immunoSEQ multiplex PCR; the TCRdb copy retains only in-frame clones and omits some. V and J calls and clone size follow that table, whereas D and trimming were derived from the DNA. The data contain roughly 180,000 clones, 75% to 85% of them singletons. Those enrolled in Seattle joined during active infection and were followed longitudinally afterward. Sequencing was carried out using peripheral blood. The clonotype was recovered from a woman in her forties with COVID-19, enrolled during active disease.

The CDR3 loop is CATSRVRDNTEAFF. The CDR3 DNA is TGTGCCACCAGCAGAGTACGAGATAACACTGAAGCTTTCTTT. The rearrangement uses TRBV15 and TRBJ1-1; D gene unclear. The CDR3 totals 14 residues. V was shortened by 1 base and J by 2 bases, with 8 bases between the two germline ends. CDR1 is LNHNV, CDR2 YYDKDF, per germline (reference sequence).